Listed below are T cell receptor beta chains from one sample, sequenced in a study of technical replicates of blood from a few donors. Repertoires were generated with immunoSEQ multiplex PCR, while TCRdb's copy carries only in-frame clones and drops some. In the table there are 50,000 to 75,000 clones, about 93% of which are singletons. Sequenced material: PBMCs. The receptors were sampled from a human donor in good health. Some clones in this sample may be carry-over from other donors' samples. Each CDR3 is given with its conserved first and last residue. The order of the fields is CDR3 length, J gene, clone size, V gene, D gene, CDR3 protein, CDR3 DNA. A D gene is named only where the DNA matches it firmly. Clone size is shown for a subset of rows, as once, few, many or a class of expanded clone.

>16|TRBJ1-1|.|TRBV5-5|TRBD1
CASTPPVGTGNTEAFF
TGTGCCAGCACCCCTCCGGTTGGGACAGGGAACACTGAAGCTTTCTTT
>13|TRBJ2-7|.|TRBV5-1|.
CASSHDYFLEQYF
TGCGCCAGCAGCCATGACTATTTTCTCGAGCAGTACTTC
>16|TRBJ1-4|once|TRBV6-6|.
CASSPGRRSSNEKLFF
TGTGCCAGCAGCCCAGGACGGAGGTCCTCTAATGAAAAACTGTTTTTT
>16|TRBJ2-3|.|TRBV11-2|.
CASSSTRGRAGDTQYF
TGTGCCAGCAGCTCTACACGCGGCCGTGCTGGGGATACGCAGTATTTT
>15|TRBJ2-1|.|TRBV9|TRBD2
CASSETPGLANEQFF
TGTGCCAGCAGTGAGACCCCGGGACTAGCAAATGAGCAGTTCTTC
>13|TRBJ2-1|.|TRBV27|.
CASSRHRTDEQFF
TGTGCCAGCAGTCGTCACAGGACCGATGAGCAGTTCTTC
>14|TRBJ1-2|few|TRBV19|TRBD1
CASSMGQVNYGYTF
TGTGCCAGTAGTATGGGACAGGTTAACTATGGCTACACCTTC
>15|TRBJ2-5|.|TRBV4-2|TRBD2
CASSRGTSGMETQYF
TGTGCCAGCAGCCGAGGGACTAGCGGGATGGAGACCCAGTACTTC
>13|TRBJ1-2|.|TRBV6-6|.
CASSPGQSYGYTF
TGTGCCAGCAGCCCCGGACAGAGCTATGGCTACACCTTC
>13|TRBJ1-1|few|TRBV2|.
CASTDAWRTEAFF
TGTGCCAGCACGGACGCCTGGAGGACTGAAGCTTTCTTT
>15|TRBJ2-2|.|TRBV2|TRBD2
CASSRLAGGTGELFF
TGTGCCAGCAGCCGACTAGCGGGAGGTACCGGGGAGCTGTTTTTT
>15|TRBJ2-7|.|TRBV5-5|.
CASSLALESSYEQYF
TGTGCCAGCAGCCTGGCATTGGAGAGCTCCTACGAGCAGTACTTC
>15|TRBJ1-5|.|TRBV4-2|.
CASSPGGDSNQPQHF
TGTGCCAGCAGCCCCGGCGGGGATAGCAATCAGCCCCAGCATTTT
>15|TRBJ2-7|.|TRBV6-5|TRBD2
CASSSRTSGRYEQYF
TGTGCCAGCAGTTCCAGGACTAGCGGGAGATACGAGCAGTACTTC
>13|TRBJ1-1|.|TRBV7-6|.
CASSAQENTEAFF
TGTGCCAGCAGCGCACAGGAGAACACTGAAGCTTTCTTT
>14|TRBJ2-6|.|TRBV5-6|.
CASSLVRGANVLTF
TGTGCCAGCAGCTTGGTTCGGGGGGCCAACGTCCTGACTTTC
>15|TRBJ2-7|.|TRBV6-5|TRBD2
CASSYSSGGSYEQYF
TGTGCCAGCAGTTACTCGAGCGGGGGCTCCTACGAGCAGTACTTC
>15|TRBJ2-5|.|TRBV4-1|.
CASSQGGSYQETQYF
TGCGCCAGCAGCCAGGGGGGATCATATCAAGAGACCCAGTACTTC
>16|TRBJ1-3|once|TRBV4-1|.
CASSQGRYFSGNTIYF
TGCGCCAGCAGCCAAGGGAGGTATTTCTCTGGAAACACCATATATTTT
>16|TRBJ2-7|.|TRBV4-2|TRBD2
CASSQEGLAGSYEQYF
TGTGCCAGCAGCCAGGAGGGACTAGCGGGTTCCTACGAGCAGTACTTC
>16|TRBJ2-1|.|TRBV10-2|TRBD2
CASVGGRALFGDEQFF
TGCGCCAGCGTCGGCGGGAGGGCCTTGTTCGGCGATGAGCAGTTCTTC
>13|TRBJ1-1|.|TRBV7-2|.
CASRPGGSAEAFF
TGTGCCAGCAGACCTGGGGGGAGCGCTGAAGCTTTCTTT
>15|TRBJ2-7|.|TRBV6-6|TRBD1
CASSYSGQGSYEQYF
TGTGCCAGCAGTTACTCGGGACAGGGGTCCTACGAGCAGTACTTC
>15|TRBJ1-4|.|TRBV5-1|.
CASSLAAQTEEKLFF
TGCGCCAGCAGCTTGGCCGCACAGACGGAAGAAAAACTGTTTTTT
>15|TRBJ2-2|.|TRBV7-3|.
CASSKGILGSGELFF
TGTGCCAGCAGCAAGGGGATCCTCGGGTCCGGGGAGCTGTTTTTT
>13|TRBJ1-1|.|TRBV27|TRBD1
CASRNRGAPEAFF
TGTGCCAGCAGAAACAGGGGCGCCCCTGAAGCTTTCTTT
>15|TRBJ2-2|.|TRBV7-3|TRBD2
CASSFSGANTGELFF
TGTGCCAGCAGCTTTAGCGGGGCTAACACCGGGGAGCTGTTTTTT